The next 12 T cell receptor beta chains were all read from a single sample in a study of tissue T cells after allogeneic stem cell transplantation. Repertoires were generated with immunoSEQ multiplex PCR, while TCRdb's copy carries only in-frame clones and drops some. The data show 7,000 to 9,500 clones, around 34% seen once. Time point: mouse harvest day 14 after allogeneic transplant. Tail vein injection delivered 10^7 T-cell-depleted bone marrow cells and 10^6 splenic CD5+ T cells. The sample was skin. The receptors were sampled from a female BALB/c mouse given C57BL/6 T cells with graft-versus-host disease after an allogeneic hematopoietic cell transplant.

With respect to this clone: Each gene name is a mouse one. The observed sequence ends 1 residue before the CDR3 terminus, with the missing tail filled in from the germline J gene. The chain carries TRBV26 and TRBJ2-7; D uncertain. The germline CDR1 and CDR2 sequences are KGHPV and FQNQEV (reference sequence). This CDR3 has 14 amino acids. V was cut by 0 bases and J by 0 bases, with 6 bases left in between. The CDR3 sequence: CASSLSSNSYEQYF. The sequenced part of the CDR3 DNA is TGTGCCAGCAGTCTGTCGAGCAACTCCTATGAACAGTAC.

This clone is medium-sized in the sample. The listed genes are named as in mouse. The sequenced fragment ends 1 residue before the CDR3 boundary, so the rest is inferred from the germline J gene. The gene calls are TRBV26 and TRBJ2-7, with D perhaps TRBD1 (7 bases). Trimming removed 4 bases from V and 7 bases from J, with 11 bases in between. Looked up from germline, CDR1 is KGHPV and CDR2 is FQNQEV (reference sequence). The CDR3 is 12 amino acids. The CDR3 here is CASSPRGEEQYF. The part of the CDR3 DNA that was read is TGTGCCAGCAGTCCCAGGGGGGAAGAACAGTAC. Full variable domain (missing parts from reference TRBV26 and TRBJ2-7): NSKVIQTPRYLVKGQGQKAKMRCIPEKGHPVVFWYQQNKNNEFKFLINFQNQEVLQQIDMTEKRFSAECPSNSPCSLEIQSSEAGDSALYLCASSPRGEEQYFGPGTRLTVL.

In the case of this clone: Gene names are mouse gene names. The read is 1 residue too short to cover the CDR3 end, so that end is filled in from the germline J gene. At the DNA level, this CDR3 is encoded by other sequences in the same sample as well. The gene calls are TRBV26 and TRBJ2-7, with 11 bases lining up with TRBD2. Losses at the gene ends were 4 bases for V and 4 bases for J; bases not matched to a gene: 3. The germline gives CDR1 KGHPV, CDR2 FQNQEV (reference sequence). The CDR3 covers 14 residues. CDR3 protein: CASSPGTGGYEQYF. CDR3 bases read: TGTGCCAGCAGTCCCGGGACTGGGGGTTATGAACAGTAC.

This clone has more than one count but fewer than ten. Mouse names are used for the genes. The missing CDR3 end, 1 residue past where the read stops, is filled in from the germline J gene. The chain employs TRBV15 and TRBJ1-1; 8 bases line up with TRBD1. This CDR3 has 11 residues. Trimming removed 1 base from V and 11 bases from J; junction bases left unmatched: 0. CDR1 and CDR2 (germline): SGHND, FRSKSL. The CDR3 loop reads CASSLGDRVFF. CDR3 bases read: TGTGCCAGCAGTTTAGGGGACAGGGTCTTC.

This clone was seen a handful of times. Genes and germline are mouse. The CDR3 goes on 1 residue after the read ends, and that part is filled in from the germline J gene. This sequence joins TRBV26 and TRBJ1-1, with 7 bases matching TRBD1. The CDR3 consists of 13 residues. With V trimmed by 4 bases and J by 5 bases, 4 bases remained unmatched. Germline-derived CDR1 and CDR2 are KGHPV and FQNQEV (reference sequence). This chain's CDR3 is CASSPGQRTEVFF. The covered CDR3 bases are TGTGCCAGCAGTCCGGGACAGAGGACAGAAGTCTTC.

This clone appeared a few times. Each gene name is a mouse one. The CDR3 end falls 1 residue outside the read, so it is completed with the germline J gene. The chain recombines TRBV13-3 with TRBJ2-1; D remains unclear. The CDR3 covers 13 residues. Germline CDR1 reads NNHDY; CDR2 reads SYVADS. The V and J ends lost 6 bases and 1 base respectively, with 8 bases between them. The CDR3 reads CASMVGNYAEQFF. CDR3 DNA (partial): TGTGCCAGCATGGTCGGGAACTATGCTGAGCAGTTC.

In this sample, this clone turned up a few times. The genes are named according to mouse. The read finishes 1 residue shy of the CDR3 end, and the germline J gene is used to complete it. This chain connects TRBV13-1 to TRBJ2-7; D may be TRBD1 (6 bases). Deletions cut 2 bases from V and 4 bases from J, with 10 bases between. Per germline, CDR1 NSHNY and CDR2 SYGAGN. This CDR3 contains 13 residues. CDR3 sequence: CASSEGQVYEQYF. Partial CDR3 DNA: TGTGCCAGCAGTGAGGGACAAGTATATGAACAGTAC.

Details on this clone: Mouse germline and gene names are used. CDR3 DNA (partial): TGTGCCAGCAGTCTGGGGGGGGGAAACACCTTGTAC. Translating it yields CASSLGGGNTLY. The whole CDR3 protein is CASSLGGGNTLYF. This chain joins TRBV26 and TRBJ2-4; 7 bases are a match to TRBD2. The CDR3 extends 1 residue past the end of the read, so its final part is completed from the germline J gene. The V gene's germline CDR1 is KGHPV and CDR2 FQNQEV (reference sequence). Trimming took 2 bases from V and 5 from J; bases not matched to a gene: 1. The CDR3 length is 13 residues.

Turning to this clone: The listed genes are named as in mouse. Sequencing ends 1 residue short of the CDR3 end; the germline J gene provides the rest. This chain uses TRBV12-1 with TRBJ2-7; TRBD2 aligns across 11 bases. Germline V gene lookup returns CDR1 SGHSN and CDR2 HYEKVE. The length of the CDR3 is 15 residues. V was clipped by 1 base and J by 0 bases; unmatched bases: 1. The DNA read from the CDR3 is TGTGCCAGCTCTCTGGGACTGGGGGCCTCCTATGAACAGTAC. Amino acid sequence: CASSLGLGASYEQY. From start to end, the CDR3 is CASSLGLGASYEQYF.

Notes on this clone: The genes and germline here are from mouse. The CDR3 end lies 1 residue beyond the end of the read and is filled in from the germline J gene. This rearrangement joins TRBV26 to TRBJ2-5, with 7 bases aligning to TRBD1. CDR3 length: 13 amino acids. Germline CDR1 KGHPV, CDR2 FQNQEV (reference sequence). The junction had 1 base not matched to a gene; V was cut back by 5 bases and J by 2 bases. The sequenced part of the CDR3 DNA is TGTGCCAGCAGTGGGGACAGCCAAGACACCCAGTAC. Encoded protein: CASSGDSQDTQY. The entire CDR3 is CASSGDSQDTQYF.

To note about this clone: Here the gene names and germline are mouse. The sequenced fragment ends 1 residue before the CDR3 boundary, so the rest is inferred from the germline J gene. This chain joins TRBV26 and TRBJ2-5; a possible D gene is TRBD1 (5 bases). Germline V gene sequence: CDR1 KGHPV, CDR2 FQNQEV (reference sequence). Trimming stripped 4 bases from V and 3 bases from J, with 5 bases between. This CDR3 is built from 12 residues. The CDR3: CASSRQQDTQYF. The part of the CDR3 DNA that was read is TGTGCCAGCAGTCGACAGCAAGACACCCAGTAC.

To note about this clone: Gene labels here are mouse ones. The read stops 1 residue short of the end of the CDR3; the missing end is completed from the germline J gene. The chain links TRBV13-1 to TRBJ2-7; the D gene is possibly TRBD2 (5 bases). This CDR3 comprises 12 residues. The germline V gene encodes CDR1 NSHNY and CDR2 SYGAGN. The germline V and J ends were trimmed by 7 bases and 4 bases, with 12 bases remaining between them. The CDR3 bases that were read are TGTGCCAGCGGGTTGACTGAGTATGAACAGTAC. This sequence encodes CASGLTEYEQY. The complete CDR3 reads CASGLTEYEQYF.